This T cell receptor (beta chain) was identified in a study of neoadjuvant anti-PD-1 for oral cavity cancer. Clones were read by immunoSEQ multiplex PCR, and TCRdb kept only the in-frame ones, dropping some. The table includes about 14,000 clones, 75% detected once. V trimming: 5 bases; J trimming: 5 bases; junction bases outside the gene matches: 4. This CDR3 has 15 residues. Germline CDR1 is MDHEN and CDR2 is SYDVKM. Note on this clone: Antigen specificity is unknown.

Study-wide results and limits: Post-nivolumab, blood T cell clonality was significantly elevated in non-responders. Each response group had just a few patients in TCR analyses.

As to time point: after neoadjuvant nivolumab, at surgical resection. The material sequenced was PBMCs, taken after nivolumab (anti-PD-1) treatment. The chain uses TRBV28 and TRBJ1-4; 11 bases are shared with TRBD1. The sequence was obtained from a person aged 40-85 years with oral cavity squamous cell carcinoma. Written as DNA, the CDR3 is TGTGCCAGCAGTCCCGGGGACAGGGGGAATGAAAAACTGTTTTTT. It encodes CASSPGDRGNEKLFF. Full variable domain (remainder filled in from reference TRBV28 and TRBJ1-4): DVKVTQSSRYLVKRTGEKVFLECVQDMDHENMFWYRQDPGLGLRLIYFSYDVKMKEKGDIPEGYSVSREKKERFSLILESASTNQTSMYLCASSPGDRGNEKLFFGSGTQLSVL.